The TCR beta chain under discussion was sequenced for a study of cytomegalovirus exposure and HLA in healthy donors. General study results and limits: Some V segments could not be told apart, so they were left out, TRBV6-2 and TRBV6-3 among them.

Comments on this clone: The antigen is not known.

In the PCR, 60 Vbeta and 13 Jbeta primers were used. Repertoires were generated with immunoSEQ multiplex PCR, while TCRdb's copy carries only in-frame clones and drops some. The repertoire holds some 150,000 clones, with roughly 80% as singletons. Germline CDR1 SNHLY, CDR2 FYNNEI. This CDR3 region has 14 residues. V was clipped by 8 bases and J by 3 bases; unmatched bases: 5. The TCR was taken from a woman aged 40 to 55 in good health and CMV-seronegative. The rearrangement links TRBV2 to TRBJ2-7; the match to TRBD2 covers 12 bases. Material for sequencing was PBMCs. The DNA for the CDR3 is TGTGCCAGCTCCCCACTAGCGGGAGGCTACGAGCAGTACTTC. This translates into CASSPLAGGYEQYF.